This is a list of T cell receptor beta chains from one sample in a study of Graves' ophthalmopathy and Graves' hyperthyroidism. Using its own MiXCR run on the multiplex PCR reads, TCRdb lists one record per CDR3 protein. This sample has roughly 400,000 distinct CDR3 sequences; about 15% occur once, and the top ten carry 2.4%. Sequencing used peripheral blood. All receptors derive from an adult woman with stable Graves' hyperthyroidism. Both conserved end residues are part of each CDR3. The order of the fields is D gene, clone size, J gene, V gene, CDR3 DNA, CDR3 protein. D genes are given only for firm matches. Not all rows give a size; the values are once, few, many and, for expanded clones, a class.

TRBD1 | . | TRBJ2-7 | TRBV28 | TGTGCCTCCGGACAGGGAAATAACGAGCAGTACTTC | CASGQGNNEQYF
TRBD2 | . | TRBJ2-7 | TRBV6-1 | TGTGCCAGCAGTGAAGCACGGACTAGCGGGGTCTCCCACGAGCAGTACTTC | CASSEARTSGVSHEQYF
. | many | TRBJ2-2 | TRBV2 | TGTGCCAGCAGTGAAGGCAGTCAAGCCGGGGAGCTGTTTTTT | CASSEGSQAGELFF
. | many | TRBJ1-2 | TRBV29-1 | TGCAGCGTTGAGGACGCTGTCTATGGCTACACCTTC | CSVEDAVYGYTF
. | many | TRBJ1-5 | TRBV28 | TGTGCCAGCAGTTTGTGGAGGGAGGTCAGGGCCAGTCAGCCCCAGCATTTT | CASSLWREVRASQPQHF
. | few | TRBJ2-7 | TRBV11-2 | TGTGCCAGCAGCGCCCCACAACAGGGCCCCTCCTACGAGCAGTACTTC | CASSAPQQGPSYEQYF
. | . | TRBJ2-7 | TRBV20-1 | TGCAGTGCTAGAGATTGGGTTACTTCGGGGGAGCAGTACTTC | CSARDWVTSGEQYF
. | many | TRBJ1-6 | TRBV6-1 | TGTGCCAGCAGTGAATCGGGACTGAACTCCTATAATTCACCCCTCCACTTT | CASSESGLNSYNSPLHF
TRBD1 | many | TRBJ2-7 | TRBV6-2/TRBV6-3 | TGTGCCAGCTCTAAGATCCCGGGACAGTCATCCTACGAGCAGTACTTC | CASSKIPGQSSYEQYF
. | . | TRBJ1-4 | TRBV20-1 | TGCAGTGCTAGAGACTGGACAGACTATAATGAAAAACTGTTTTTT | CSARDWTDYNEKLFF
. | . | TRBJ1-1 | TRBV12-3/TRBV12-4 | TGTGCCAGCAATCGCGCGGGGGGCAGGAACACTGAAGCTTTCTTT | CASNRAGGRNTEAFF
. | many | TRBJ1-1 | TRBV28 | TGTGCCAGCAGCCCCTCAACGGTTGGTAATGAAGCTTTCTTT | CASSPSTVGNEAFF
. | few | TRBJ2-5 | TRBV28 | TGTGCCAGCAAGGCCCCAGGGGTAAAAGAGACCCAGTACTTC | CASKAPGVKETQYF
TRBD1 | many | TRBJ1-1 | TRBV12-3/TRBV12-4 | TGTGCCAGCACCACTCCACGGGGACAGGGGGGCACTGAAGCTTTCTTT | CASTTPRGQGGTEAFF
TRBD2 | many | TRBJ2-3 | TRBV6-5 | TGTGCCAGCAGTTACGGGACTAGCGGAGACACAGATACGCAGTATTTT | CASSYGTSGDTDTQYF
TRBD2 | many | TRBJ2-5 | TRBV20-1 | TGCAGTGCCGACATAGGACTAGCGGGATCAAACGGACAAGAGACCCAGTACTTC | CSADIGLAGSNGQETQYF
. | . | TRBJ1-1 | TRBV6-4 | TGTGCCAGCAGTGAAAGCCCGAACACTGAAGCTTTCTTT | CASSESPNTEAFF
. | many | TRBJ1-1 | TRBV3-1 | TGTGCCAGCAGCCAATATGAGCGCATGAACACTGAAGCTTTCTTT | CASSQYERMNTEAFF
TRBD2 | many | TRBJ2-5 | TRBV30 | TGTGCCTGGAGTGTAGGAGTAGCGGGGCTCCAAGAGACCCAGTACTTC | CAWSVGVAGLQETQYF
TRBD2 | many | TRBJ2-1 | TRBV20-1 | TGCAGTGTTCAGACTAGCGGGGGTGAGCAGTTCTTC | CSVQTSGGEQFF
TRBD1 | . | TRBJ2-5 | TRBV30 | TGTGCATCCGTAACGGGACAGAGCATCCAAGAGACCCAGTACTTC | CASVTGQSIQETQYF
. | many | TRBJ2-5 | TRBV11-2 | TGTGCCAGAGGGAGAGAAGAGACCCAGTACTTC | CARGREETQYF
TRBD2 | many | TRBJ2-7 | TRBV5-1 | TGCGCCAGCAGCTTGACGGGAGGGATCGCCTACGAGCAGTACTTC | CASSLTGGIAYEQYF
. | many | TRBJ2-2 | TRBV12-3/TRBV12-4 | TGTGCCAGCAGTCCGCACCTGCGACTAGTCTCTAGGTCCGGGGAGCTGTTTTTT | CASSPHLRLVSRSGELFF
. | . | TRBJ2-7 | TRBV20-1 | TGCAGTGCTAGACGGTCGGAGGGCACACCCGAGCAGTACTTC | CSARRSEGTPEQYF
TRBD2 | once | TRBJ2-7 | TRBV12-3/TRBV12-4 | TGTGCCAGCAGCCCGGGACTAGCGGGAGCCTCCGAGCAGTACTTC | CASSPGLAGASEQYF
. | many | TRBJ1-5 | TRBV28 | TGTGCCAGCACCCTGGGAGGGGCAGGTAGTCAGCCCCAGCATTTT | CASTLGGAGSQPQHF
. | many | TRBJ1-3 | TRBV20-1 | TGCAGTGCTAGAGCTACGATCGGGCCTGGAAACACCATATATTTT | CSARATIGPGNTIYF
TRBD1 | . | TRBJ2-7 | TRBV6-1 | TGTGCCAGCAGCACAACAGGGGAAGAGCAGTACTTC | CASSTTGEEQYF
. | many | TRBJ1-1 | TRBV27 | TGTGCCAGCAGTTTATCGATTGGCCCCAGGGAAGCTTTCTTT | CASSLSIGPREAFF
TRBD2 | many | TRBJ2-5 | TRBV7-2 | TGTGCCAGCAGCTGGGGCGGGAGATCTGAGACCCAGTACTTC | CASSWGGRSETQYF